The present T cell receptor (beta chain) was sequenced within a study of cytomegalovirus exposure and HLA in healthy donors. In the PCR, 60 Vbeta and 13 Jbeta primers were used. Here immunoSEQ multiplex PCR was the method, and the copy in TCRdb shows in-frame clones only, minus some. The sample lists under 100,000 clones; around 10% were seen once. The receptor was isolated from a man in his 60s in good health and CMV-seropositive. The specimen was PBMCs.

This CDR3 reads CASSVVASGGAYNEQFF. As DNA, the CDR3 is TGTGCCAGCAGCGTAGTGGCTAGCGGGGGGGCATACAATGAGCAGTTCTTC. The V call is TRBV9, the J call TRBJ2-1; 12 bases line up with TRBD2. Germline V gene lookup returns CDR1 SGDLS and CDR2 YYNGEE. The trim removed 0 bases at V and 4 bases at J, leaving 5 bases unmatched. This CDR3 spans 17 amino acids.